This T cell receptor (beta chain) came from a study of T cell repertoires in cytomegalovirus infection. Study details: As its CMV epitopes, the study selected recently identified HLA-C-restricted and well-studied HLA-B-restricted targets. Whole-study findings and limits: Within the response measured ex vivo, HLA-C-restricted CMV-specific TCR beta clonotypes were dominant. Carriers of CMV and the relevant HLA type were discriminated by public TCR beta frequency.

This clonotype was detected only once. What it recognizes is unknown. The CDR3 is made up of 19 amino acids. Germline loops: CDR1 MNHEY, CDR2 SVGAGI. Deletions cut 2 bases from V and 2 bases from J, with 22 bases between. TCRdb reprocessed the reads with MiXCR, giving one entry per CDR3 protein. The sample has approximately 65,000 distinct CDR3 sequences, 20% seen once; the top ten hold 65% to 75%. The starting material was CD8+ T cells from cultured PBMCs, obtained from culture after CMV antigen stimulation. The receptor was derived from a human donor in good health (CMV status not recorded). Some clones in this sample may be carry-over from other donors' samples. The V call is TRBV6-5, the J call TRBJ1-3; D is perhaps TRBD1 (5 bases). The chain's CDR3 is CASSYISGQSIAAGNTIYF. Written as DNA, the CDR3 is TGTGCCAGCAGTTACATCTCTGGACAATCAATCGCGGCTGGAAACACCATATATTTT.